Following are 5 T cell receptor beta chains from one sample sequenced in a study of blood T cell repertoires in COVID-19. TCRdb's table, derived via immunoSEQ multiplex PCR, lists solely in-frame clones and lacks some. This table has a few hundred thousand clones, around 82% appearing once. Source material: peripheral blood. The receptors were gathered from a woman aged 25-40 years who had recovered from COVID-19.

The chain carries TRBV18 and TRBJ2-2; no firm D call. This CDR3 contains 14 residues. CDR1 and CDR2 (germline): KGHSH, LQKENI. V lost 2 bases and J lost 11, with 15 bases in between. CDR3 in amino acids: CASSPTTGGTELFF. CDR3 nucleotide sequence: TGTGCCAGCTCACCAACAACCGGCGGCACAGAGCTGTTTTTT. Combining the CDR3 with reference TRBV18 and TRBJ2-2 gives the whole variable domain NAGVMQNPRHLVRRRGQEARLRCSPMKGHSHVYWYRQLPEEGLKFMVYLQKENIIDESGMPKERFSAEFPKEGPSILRIQQVVRGDSAAYFCASSPTTGGTELFFGEGSRLTVL.

The chain recombines TRBV14 with TRBJ2-5, with D unclear. The CDR3 is 13 amino acids. Per the germline V gene, CDR1 is SGHDN and CDR2 is FVKESK. V lost 1 base and J 11 bases, leaving 14 bases between the germline ends. This CDR3 is CASSQGFGLGQYF. The CDR3 DNA reads as TGTGCCAGCAGCCAAGGGTTCGGCCTAGGACAGTACTTC.

The chain employs TRBV6-6 and TRBJ2-7; 8 bases match TRBD1. Germline CDR1 MNHNY, CDR2 SVGAGI (reference sequence). This CDR3 has 15 residues. J lost 3 bases, V lost 7 bases, and 11 bases had no gene match. CDR3 in DNA: TGTGCCAGCACCCCCCGGGACAGGATGTACTACGAGCAGTACTTC. It is translated as CASTPRDRMYYEQYF.

This clone was seen a few times. V gene TRBV18 combines with J gene TRBJ1-2, with 7 bases fitting TRBD1. Looked up from germline, CDR1 is KGHSH and CDR2 is LQKENI. V shed 3 bases, J shed 7 bases, and the junction held 14 bases outside the gene matches. This CDR3 has 16 amino acids. The CDR3 nucleotides are TGTGCCAGCTCACCCGACAGGGCTGATATGGGATTTGGCTACACCTTC. This translates into CASSPDRADMGFGYTF.

The gene calls are TRBV30 and TRBJ2-5; 10 nucleotides line up with TRBD1. CDR1 is GTSNPN and CDR2 is SVGIG in the germline V gene (reference sequence). V shed 5 bases and J 7 bases; nucleotides not matched to a gene: 10. The CDR3 length is 14 residues. CDR3 sequence (DNA): TGTGCCTGGGTCCGGGACAGGGGATCGGGGACCCAGTACTTC. This codes for CAWVRDRGSGTQYF. The full variable domain, its missing parts supplied by reference TRBV30 and TRBJ2-5, is SQTIHQWPATLVQPVGSPLSLECTVEGTSNPNLYWYRQAAGRGLQLLFYSVGIGQISSEVPQNLSASRPQDRQFILSSKKLLLSDSGFYLCAWVRDRGSGTQYFGPGTRLLVL.